A single sample gave rise to the 22 T cell receptor beta chains below, sequenced in a study of blood T cell repertoires in COVID-19. Sequencing used immunoSEQ multiplex PCR; TCRdb keeps in-frame clones, though not all of them. The sample has 95,000 to 150,000 clones; 70% to 85% are singletons. What was sequenced was peripheral blood. All receptors come from a woman aged 70-85 years with acute or convalescent COVID-19.

This clone has a count of ten or more. V usage is TRBV2 and J usage is TRBJ1-5; tentatively, D is TRBD1 (5 bases). The CDR3 spans 14 residues. Germline assignment: CDR1 SNHLY and CDR2 FYNNEI. V gave up 3 bases and J gave up 6 bases, with 12 bases separating them. In nucleotides, the CDR3 is TGTGCCAGCAGTGACGACAGCCTCGGTCAGCCCCAGCATTTT. Translating gives CASSDDSLGQPQHF. The variable domain in full, completed from reference TRBV2 and TRBJ1-5, reads EPEVTQTPSHQVTQMGQEVILRCVPISNHLYFYWYRQILGQKVEFLVSFYNNEISEKSEIFDDQFSVERPDGSNFTLKIRSTKLEDSAMYFCASSDDSLGQPQHFGDGTRLSIL.

The rearrangement uses TRBV15 and TRBJ1-1; D remains unclear. CDR1 is LNHNV, CDR2 YYDKDF, per germline (reference sequence). The CDR3 contains 14 residues. The V gene lost 0 bases and the J gene lost 1 base, with 6 bases spanning the gap. The CDR3 here is CATSRETPNTEAFF. The CDR3 region has the DNA TGTGCCACCAGCAGAGAGACACCGAACACTGAAGCTTTCTTT.

V usage is TRBV13 and J usage is TRBJ2-5, with 14 bases aligning to TRBD2. The CDR3 spans 18 residues. V was clipped by 2 bases and J by 0 bases; unmatched bases: 5. Germline V gene lookup returns CDR1 PRHDT and CDR2 FYEKMQ (reference sequence). For the CDR3, the DNA is TGTGCCAGCAGCTTAAGGGGACTAGCGGGGGCCTACCAAGAGACCCAGTACTTC. It yields the protein CASSLRGLAGAYQETQYF.

The gene calls are TRBV6-5 and TRBJ1-5; 9 positions match TRBD1. Germline CDR1 is MNHEY and CDR2 is SVGAGI. This CDR3 has 14 amino acids. V shed 6 bases and J 6 bases; nucleotides not matched to a gene: 6. CDR3 residues: CASRTGTGSQPQHF. CDR3 DNA sequence: TGTGCCAGCAGAACCGGGACAGGGTCTCAGCCCCAGCATTTT.

This chain joins TRBV7-9 and TRBJ1-2; 7 bases align to TRBD1. The CDR3 sequence is 15 residues long. Germline loops: CDR1 SEHNR, CDR2 FQNEAQ (reference sequence). V trimming: 2 bases; J trimming: 8 bases; junction bases outside the gene matches: 11. The CDR3 nucleotides read TGTGCCAGCAGCTTATTAGCCCGTGAAGGGGGCGGCTACACCTTC. Amino acid sequence: CASSLLAREGGGYTF.

The chain combines TRBV5-6 with TRBJ1-6, with a tentative D call TRBD1 (6 bases). There are 15 residues in the CDR3. V shed 4 bases and J shed 5 bases, with 13 bases lying between them. Germline V gives CDR1 SGHDT, CDR2 YYEEEE. CDR3 coding DNA: TGTGCCAGCAGCCCGGCAACAGGGAATAATTCACCCCTCCACTTT. Its protein is CASSPATGNNSPLHF. Full variable domain (rest looked up from reference TRBV5-6 and TRBJ1-6): DAGVTQSPTHLIKTRGQQVTLRCSPKSGHDTVSWYQQALGQGPQFIFQYYEEEERQRGNFPDRFSGHQFPNYSSELNVNALLLGDSALYLCASSPATGNNSPLHFGNGTRLTVT.

V gene TRBV5-4 combines with J gene TRBJ2-5; 9 bases line up with TRBD1. Germline trimming cut 1 base from V and 4 bases from J; bases unmatched to any gene: 8. This CDR3 contains 16 residues. CDR1 and CDR2 (germline): SGHNT, YYREEE (reference sequence). The CDR3 nucleotides are TGTGCCAGCAGCTTGAGACCGGGACAGGGAAGAGAGACCCAGTACTTC. Amino acids: CASSLRPGQGRETQYF.

The chain's CDR3 is CASSRGQGALYNEQFF. The CDR3 nucleotides are TGTGCCAGCAGTCGGGGACAGGGGGCCCTCTACAATGAGCAGTTCTTC. The chain combines TRBV6-2 or TRBV6-3 with TRBJ2-1, with 12 bases identical to TRBD1. This CDR3 region has 16 residues. After removal of 5 bases from V and 3 bases from J, the junction contained 5 bases not matched to a gene. The V gene's germline CDR1 is MNHEY and CDR2 SVGEGT.

The V gene is TRBV5-4, the J gene TRBJ1-2; weak D call: TRBD1 (5 bases). CDR3 length: 15 amino acids. The V end was cut by 4 bases, the J end by 6 bases, with 19 bases between. The germline CDR1 and CDR2 sequences are SGHNT and YYREEE (reference sequence). This chain's CDR3 is CASSPIDSPPNGYTF. The CDR3 region has the DNA TGTGCCAGCAGCCCTATTGACAGTCCCCCCAATGGCTACACCTTC. Full variable domain (outside the CDR3, taken from reference TRBV5-4 and TRBJ1-2): ETGVTQSPTHLIKTRGQQVTLRCSSQSGHNTVSWYQQALGQGPQFIFQYYREEENGRGNFPPRFSGLQFPNYSSELNVNALELDDSALYLCASSPIDSPPNGYTFGSGTRLTVV.

There are a few counts of this clone. This chain uses TRBV30 with TRBJ2-7; D perhaps matches TRBD2 (5 bases). CDR1 GTSNPN and CDR2 SVGIG come from the germline V gene (reference sequence). The V gene lost 3 bases and the J gene lost 2 bases, with 11 bases spanning the gap. The CDR3 has 13 amino acids. Here the CDR3 reads CAWRRTATYEQYF. CDR3 DNA: TGTGCCTGGAGGAGGACTGCTACCTACGAGCAGTACTTC.

The rearrangement joins TRBV18 to TRBJ1-1, with TRBD1 matching over 12 bases. The germline V gene encodes CDR1 KGHSH and CDR2 LQKENI. V gave up 3 bases and J gave up 5 bases; unmatched junction bases: 7. The CDR3 loop spans 16 amino acids. The CDR3 coding sequence is TGTGCCAGCTCACCGAGGGACAGGGGGCGAGAAACTGAAGCTTTCTTT. Translation: CASSPRDRGRETEAFF.

The rearrangement links TRBV5-1 to TRBJ2-6, with D unresolved. Per the germline V gene, CDR1 is SGHRS and CDR2 is YFSETQ. The CDR3 consists of 19 residues. V dropped 4 bases and J dropped 2 bases, with 22 bases sitting between them. In DNA form, the CDR3 reads TGCGCCAGCAGCCCCTGGCCGCCCTCCAATCAACCTGGGGCCAACGTCCTGACTTTC. The encoded protein is CASSPWPPSNQPGANVLTF. Full variable domain (rest looked up from reference TRBV5-1 and TRBJ2-6): KAGVTQTPRYLIKTRGQQVTLSCSPISGHRSVSWYQQTPGQGLQFLFEYFSETQRNKGNFPGRFSGRQFSNSRSEMNVSTLELGDSALYLCASSPWPPSNQPGANVLTFGAGSRLTVL.

This chain connects TRBV12-3 or TRBV12-4 to TRBJ1-4, with D perhaps TRBD1 (6 bases). Trimming shortened V by 5 bases and J by 8 bases, and 12 bases separated the two germline ends. The CDR3 has 13 amino acids. The CDR3 region is CASSLQGVEKLFF. The CDR3 DNA sequence: TGTGCCAGCAGTCTACAGGGAGTAGAAAAACTGTTTTTT.

Only a few counts were recorded for this clone. The J gene is TRBJ1-2, the V gene TRBV19; possibly TRBD1 for D (6 bases). Germline V gene sequence: CDR1 LNHDA, CDR2 SQIVND (reference sequence). CDR3 length equals 12 residues. Trimming left V 6 bases short and J 3 bases short, with 8 bases between. The DNA for the CDR3 is TGTGCCAGTAGGCAGGGGTACTATGGCTACACCTTC. Its translation is CASRQGYYGYTF.

This chain connects TRBV6-2 or TRBV6-3 to TRBJ1-1; D is perhaps TRBD1 (6 bases). Trimming removed 1 base from V and 0 bases from J, with 12 bases in between. The CDR3 is 16 residues long. The V gene's germline CDR1 is MNHEY and CDR2 SVGEGT. The CDR3 bases are TGTGCCAGCAGTTACTTCCGGACAGAGGTGAACACTGAAGCTTTCTTT. Translation: CASSYFRTEVNTEAFF.

V gene TRBV19 combines with J gene TRBJ1-6, with D maybe TRBD1 (6 bases). Trimming pared 5 bases from V and 9 bases from J, leaving 14 bases between. CDR1 and CDR2 (germline): LNHDA, SQIVND (reference sequence). This CDR3 spans 14 amino acids. As DNA, the CDR3 is TGTGCCAGTAGTGCGACAGGTTCTAGTTCACCCCTCCACTTT. Translation gives CASSATGSSSPLHF.

The J gene is TRBJ2-7, the V gene TRBV5-1; D is undetermined. The CDR3 totals 17 residues. The germline V gene has CDR1 SGHRS and CDR2 YFSETQ. Trimming took off 0 bases at V and 3 bases at J, with 19 bases between the two ends. This CDR3 is CASSLAFYSSQDYEQYF. The DNA of the CDR3 is TGCGCCAGCAGCTTGGCCTTTTACAGTTCACAAGACTACGAGCAGTACTTC.

The gene calls are TRBV24-1 and TRBJ1-2, with 7 bases identical to TRBD1. The germline V gene encodes CDR1 KGHDR and CDR2 SFDVKD. The CDR3 loop spans 14 amino acids. Trimming at V came to 3 bases and at J to 8 bases, leaving 8 bases not matched to a gene. Written as DNA, the CDR3 is TGTGCCACCAGTGATATGACAGGGTCTTGGGGCTACACCTTC. As protein: CATSDMTGSWGYTF.

The CDR3 is CASTPQRENTEAFF. The CDR3 DNA reads TGTGCCAGCACCCCACAGAGAGAGAACACTGAAGCTTTCTTT. This rearrangement joins TRBV6-2 or TRBV6-3 to TRBJ1-1; the D is unclear. This CDR3 has 14 residues. CDR1 is MNHEY and CDR2 is SVGEGT in the germline V gene. V lost 7 bases and J 1 base, leaving 13 bases between the germline ends.

The genes are TRBV9 and TRBJ2-1, with 7 positions matching TRBD2. V dropped 2 bases and J dropped 0; count of bases not matched to a gene: 2. In germline, CDR1 is SGDLS, CDR2 YYNGEE. The CDR3 runs to 15 residues. This CDR3 is CASSVAGDSYNEQFF. The CDR3 DNA follows: TGTGCCAGCAGCGTTGCGGGGGACTCCTACAATGAGCAGTTCTTC.

This clone was observed a handful of times. This chain links TRBV7-9 with TRBJ1-2; tentative D call: TRBD1 (5 bases). Looked up from germline, CDR1 is SEHNR and CDR2 is FQNEAQ (reference sequence). The length of the CDR3 is 15 residues. V shed 5 bases and J shed 0 bases, with 13 bases lying between them. This CDR3 is CASSPPAGSNYGYTF. The CDR3, as DNA: TGTGCCAGCAGCCCCCCGGCAGGGTCTAACTATGGCTACACCTTC.

The chain couples TRBV19 to TRBJ2-1; 14 nucleotides align to TRBD2. This CDR3 has 17 amino acids. J was trimmed by 6 bases and V by 0 bases; bases with no gene match: 4. Germline V gene sequence: CDR1 LNHDA, CDR2 SQIVND (reference sequence). CDR3 DNA sequence: TGTGCCAGTAGTATAGACCACGGGACTAGCGGGGGCAATGAGCAGTTCTTC. Amino acids: CASSIDHGTSGGNEQFF.